This T cell receptor (beta chain) was recorded in a study of blood T cells in healthy people across ages. Regarding the study as a whole: Per million T cells, the diversity of TCR beta decreased roughly linearly as age advanced. The donors' CMV status was not determined, possibly confounding changes in expanded clonotypes. It was the long-lived donors that had more naive CD4+ cells and higher diversity than aged donors.

Sample donors were healthy Caucasian individuals that came from Russia, aged about 6 to 95. Together with a sample-barcoded 5' primer, a J-beta primer mix was included in a second PCR lasting roughly 7 to 11 cycles. TCRdb passed the 5' RACE reads through MiXCR, listing each CDR3 protein once. The sample shows about 1.5 million distinct CDR3 sequences, about 40% of them seen only once. This clonotype was seen repeatedly, ten times or more. Its antigen is still unknown. This CDR3 spans 14 amino acids. Germline values: CDR1 SGHRS, CDR2 YFSETQ. V lost 4 bases to trimming and J lost 0 bases, with 11 bases between them.

The receptor was isolated from a woman between 18 and 29 years old in good health. The chain combines TRBV5-1 with TRBJ2-7, with no clear D. The specimen sequenced was blood. The CDR3 DNA is TGCGCCAGCAGCGTCGGACCTAACTCCTACGAGCAGTACTTC. Protein sequence: CASSVGPNSYEQYF.